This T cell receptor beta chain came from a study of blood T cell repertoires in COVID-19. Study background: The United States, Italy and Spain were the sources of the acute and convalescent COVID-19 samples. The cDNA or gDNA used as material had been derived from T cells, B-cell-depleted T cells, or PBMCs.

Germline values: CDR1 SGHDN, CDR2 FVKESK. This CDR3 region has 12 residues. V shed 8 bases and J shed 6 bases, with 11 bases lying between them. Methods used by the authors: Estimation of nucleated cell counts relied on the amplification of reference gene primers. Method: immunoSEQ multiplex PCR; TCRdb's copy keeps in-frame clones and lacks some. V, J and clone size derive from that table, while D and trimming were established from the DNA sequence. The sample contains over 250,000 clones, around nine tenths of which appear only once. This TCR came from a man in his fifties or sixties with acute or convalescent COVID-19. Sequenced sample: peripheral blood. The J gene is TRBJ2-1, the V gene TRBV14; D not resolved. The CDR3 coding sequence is TGTGCCAGCGGAGTGTCGGGCAATGAGCAGTTCTTC. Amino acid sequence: CASGVSGNEQFF.